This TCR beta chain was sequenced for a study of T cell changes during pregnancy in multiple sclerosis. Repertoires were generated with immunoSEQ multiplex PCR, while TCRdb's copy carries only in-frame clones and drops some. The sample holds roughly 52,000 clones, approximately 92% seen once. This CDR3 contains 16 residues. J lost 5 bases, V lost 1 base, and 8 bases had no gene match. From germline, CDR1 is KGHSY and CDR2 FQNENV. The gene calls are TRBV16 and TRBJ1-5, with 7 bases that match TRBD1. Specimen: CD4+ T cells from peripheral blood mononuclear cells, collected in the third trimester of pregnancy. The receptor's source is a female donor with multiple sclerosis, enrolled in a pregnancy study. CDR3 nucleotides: TGTGCCAGCAGCCAATTAAGTGGCCAGGGGGATCAGCCCCAGCATTTT. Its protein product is CASSQLSGQGDQPQHF.